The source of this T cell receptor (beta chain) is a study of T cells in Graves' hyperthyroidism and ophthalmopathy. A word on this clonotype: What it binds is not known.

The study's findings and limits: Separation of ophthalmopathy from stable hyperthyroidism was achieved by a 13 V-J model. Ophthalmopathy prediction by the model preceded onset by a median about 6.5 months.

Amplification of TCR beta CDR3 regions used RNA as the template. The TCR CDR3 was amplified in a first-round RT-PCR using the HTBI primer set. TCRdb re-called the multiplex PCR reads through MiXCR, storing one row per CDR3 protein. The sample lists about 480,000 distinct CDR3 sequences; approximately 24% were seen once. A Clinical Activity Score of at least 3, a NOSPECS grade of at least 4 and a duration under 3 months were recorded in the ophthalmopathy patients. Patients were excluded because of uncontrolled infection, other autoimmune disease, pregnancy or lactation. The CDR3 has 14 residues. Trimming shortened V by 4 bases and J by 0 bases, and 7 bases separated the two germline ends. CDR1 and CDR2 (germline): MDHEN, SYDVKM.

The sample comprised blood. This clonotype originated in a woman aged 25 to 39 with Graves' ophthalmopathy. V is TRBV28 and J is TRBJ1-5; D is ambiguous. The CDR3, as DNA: TGTGCCAGCAGTTCCTACACTAGCAATCAGCCCCAGCATTTT. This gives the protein CASSSYTSNQPQHF.